This T cell receptor (beta chain) was captured by sequencing in a study of blood T cell repertoires in COVID-19. Study summary: Whether acute or convalescent, the COVID-19 samples came from the United States, Italy and Spain. Nucleic acid was either cDNA or gDNA, and it came from T cells, B-cell-depleted T cells, or PBMCs.

The authors' processing: Amplified reference gene primers provided the basis for estimating nucleated cell counts. Sequencing used immunoSEQ multiplex PCR; TCRdb keeps in-frame clones, though not all of them. That table is the source of V, J and clone size, and D and trimming were worked out from the DNA. There are a few hundred thousand clones in the sample; 65% to 90% occur only once, and less than 6.5% lies in the top ten. This CDR3 spans 13 amino acids. The trim removed 3 bases at V and 6 bases at J, leaving 8 bases unmatched. Per the germline V gene, CDR1 is GTSNPN and CDR2 is SVGIG (reference sequence).

The chain employs TRBV30 and TRBJ2-7, with 7 bases that match TRBD1. The receptor's source is a man aged 50 to 60 with active or convalescent COVID-19. The specimen was peripheral blood. This CDR3 is CAWRVDRESEQYF. The CDR3 DNA reads TGTGCCTGGAGAGTTGACAGGGAAAGCGAGCAGTACTTC.